The sequence of this T cell receptor (beta chain) was determined in a study of T cell clonality in common variable immunodeficiency (dated by TCRdb to the mid-2010s). Standard criteria, namely reduction of serum IgG, IgA and/or IgM below the normal range together with specific antibody deficiency, were applied for the diagnosis of CVID. The CVID group comprised around 44 subjects, 15 or so female and approximately 30 male, aged roughly 8 to 70 years with a mean age of around 41. Most CVID patients and most healthy controls were of Caucasian heritage. All CVID subjects had received replacement immunoglobulin therapy for at least one year at the time of study participation. No CVID subject was ill or taking immunomodulatory or immunosuppressive medication when blood was collected. Heparinized peripheral whole blood samples of about 5 to 9 ml were collected from each donor. TCRbeta CDR3 repertoires were sequenced from genomic DNA of adults with common variable immune deficiency (CVID) and healthy adult controls. To isolate peripheral blood mononuclear cells, diluted blood was subjected to density centrifugation over Hypaque 1077 or Ficoll-Paque. Unsorted mononuclear cells served as the source of genomic DNA, which was extracted either by Qiagen column purification or by a centrifugation-based method.

CDR1 and CDR2, looked up from the germline V gene (reference sequence), are LNHDA and SQIVND. V is pruned by 6 bases and J by 0 bases, leaving 8 bases of the junction without a gene match. Reading from cysteine to phenylalanine, the CDR3 counts 15 amino acids. The DNA covers only part of the CDR3, 36 bases in frame from base 1. General study outcomes and caveats: CVID TCRbeta sequences were reported to have fewer deletions and N-nucleotide insertions and to lack highly modified clones with 13 or more V deletions. TCRbeta clonality was higher in CVID subjects than in healthy controls (t-test p = 0.018), and the increase was most characteristic of about a third of subjects. It was noted by the authors that sequencing of the repertoires of T cell subpopulations would be needed to clarify the cause of the increased clonality in CVID. CVID subjects shared fewer TCRbeta clones with each other than healthy controls did (p < 0.0001). Even though DNA input was equal, the average per sample came to approximately 74,000 unique sequences for controls compared with about 31,547 for CVID samples. Differences among patients in the CVID cohort limited the correlations between repertoire features and clinical complications.

A remark on this clone: Its recognized antigen is unknown. The CDR3 end lies 3 residues beyond the end of the read and is filled in from the germline J gene.

CVID samples and control samples contributed equivalent amounts of genomic DNA as sequencing input. For every sample, a 60 bp segment covering the rearranged TCRbeta CDR3 region was amplified and then sequenced. TCRbeta amplification used the immunoSEQ assay, a bias-corrected multiplex PCR with high-throughput sequencing. The published analysis was carried out like this. Every unique nucleotide sequence counted as a clone and was annotated with V, D and J genes, copy number and frequency. Sequences were labeled productive if in frame, and non-productive if out of frame or containing stop codons. As previously described, clonality was calculated on the basis of Shannon's entropy. The predicted amino acid sequences of productive clones were used to derive the mean CDR3 Kyte-Doolittle hydropathy. The R hclust function was used to hierarchically cluster scaled V gene usage with Manhattan distance and complete linkage. To assess clone sharing by CDR3 amino acid sequence, 12 repertoires per group were resampled over 100 rounds. The repertoires were searched for about 68 published EBV-specific TCRbeta sequences and about 240 published CMV-specific TCRbeta sequences. Analysis left out a couple of CVID samples that produced under 10,000 sequences, so 40 to 50 CVID repertoires remained. TCRdb re-hosts the immuneACCESS table, in-frame sequences only. Its copies lack some clones; in the studies checked, an unresolved V gene accounts for under half of them, and the cause for the rest is not known. That table is the source of V, J and clone size, and D and trimming were worked out from the DNA. Listed for this sample are just over 25,000 clones, none observed only a single time. The biggest ten clones account for roughly 24% of the sample.

The TCR originated in a human donor with common variable immunodeficiency. The chain was built from TRBV19 and TRBJ2-7, with 7 bases in between that match TRBD1. Sequencing was performed on peripheral blood mononuclear cells. Here the CDR3 is given as CASSQGTESSYEQYF. The DNA read from the CDR3 is TGTGCCAGTAGCCAAGGGACAGAGAGCTCCTACGAG. Outside the CDR3, residues come from the reference TRBV19 and TRBJ2-7 proteins, so the full variable domain is: DGGITQSPKYLFRKEGQNVTLSCEQNLNHDAMYWYRQDPGQGLRLIYYSQIVNDFQKGDIAEGYSVSREKKESFPLTVTSAQKNPTAFYLCASSQGTESSYEQYFGPGTRLTVT.